What follows is one T cell receptor (beta chain) and its context. V was trimmed by 2 bases and J by 4 bases, leaving 26 bases between them. This CDR3 contains 18 residues. The germline gives CDR1 SQVTM, CDR2 ANQGSEA. This sample was included in a study of blood T cell repertoires in COVID-19. Study overall: Sources were T cells, B-cell-depleted T cells, or PBMCs; the material itself was cDNA or gDNA.

The repertoire was sequenced with immunoSEQ multiplex PCR; TCRdb's copy has only in-frame clones and lacks some. Of over 90,000 clones listed, about 90% are singletons. This clonotype was obtained from a human donor in a cohort sampled during active COVID-19. The specimen was peripheral blood. V is TRBV29-1 and J is TRBJ1-2; TRBD1 is a possible D gene (5 bases). The CDR3 nucleotides read TGCAGCGTTGAAATTCCCCTGGGGGGGGGACCCACCACCTATGGCTACACCTTC. Amino acid sequence: CSVEIPLGGGPTTYGYTF.